The entry below gives a single TCR beta chain sequence along with its context. The sample originates from a study of T-cell memory formation after mild COVID-19. V trimming: 5 bases; J trimming: 5 bases; junction bases outside the gene matches: 5. Germline V gene data show CDR1 as SEHNR and CDR2 as FQNEAQ (reference sequence). The CDR3 extends over 14 amino acids. Each CDR3 protein gets one entry after TCRdb re-called the 5' RACE reads with MiXCR. The sample holds some 130,000 distinct CDR3 sequences, over 15% seen once. Sequenced input: PBMCs or a T cell subset sorted from them (not recorded which). The receptor's source is a man aged 18-30 years who had mild COVID-19 (a few samples of this study predate the infection). Cell type and time point are not known. The chain has TRBV7-9 and TRBJ1-5; the match to TRBD1 covers 8 bases. The DNA for the CDR3 is TGTGCCAGCAGCCTAGGGACAGGTTATCAGCCCCAGCATTTT. Amino acid sequence: CASSLGTGYQPQHF.